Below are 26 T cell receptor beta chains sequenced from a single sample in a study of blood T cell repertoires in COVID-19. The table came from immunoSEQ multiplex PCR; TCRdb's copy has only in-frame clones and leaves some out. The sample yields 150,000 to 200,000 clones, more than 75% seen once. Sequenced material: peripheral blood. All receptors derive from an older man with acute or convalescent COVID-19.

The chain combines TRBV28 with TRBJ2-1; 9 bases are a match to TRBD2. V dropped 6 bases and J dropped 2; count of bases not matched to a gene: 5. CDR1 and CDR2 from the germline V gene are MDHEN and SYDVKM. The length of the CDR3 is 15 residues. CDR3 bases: TGTGCCAGCAGGATGGCGGGGGGGCCCTACAATGAGCAGTTCTTC. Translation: CASRMAGGPYNEQFF.

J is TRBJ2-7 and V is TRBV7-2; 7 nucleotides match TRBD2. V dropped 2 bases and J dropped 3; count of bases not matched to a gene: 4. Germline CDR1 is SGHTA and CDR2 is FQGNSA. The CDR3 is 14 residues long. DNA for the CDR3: TGTGCCAGCAGCTTACGCGGGGGAGGCTACGAGCAGTACTTC. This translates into CASSLRGGGYEQYF.

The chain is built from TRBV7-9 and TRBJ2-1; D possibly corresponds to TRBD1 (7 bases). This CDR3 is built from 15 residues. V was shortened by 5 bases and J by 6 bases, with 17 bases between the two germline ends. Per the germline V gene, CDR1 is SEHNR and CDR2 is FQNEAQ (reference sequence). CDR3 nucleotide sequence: TGTGCCAGCAGCCGGGGGACAGCCGATCTCAATGAGCAGTTCTTC. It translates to CASSRGTADLNEQFF.

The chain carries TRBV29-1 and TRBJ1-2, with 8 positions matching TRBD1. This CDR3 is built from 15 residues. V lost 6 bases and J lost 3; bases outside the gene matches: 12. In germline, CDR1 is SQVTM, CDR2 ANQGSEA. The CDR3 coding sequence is TGCAGCGTCCAGGGGGCGCAAGGATTAGACTATGGCTACACCTTC. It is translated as CSVQGAQGLDYGYTF. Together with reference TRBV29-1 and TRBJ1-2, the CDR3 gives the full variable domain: SAVISQKPSRDICQRGTSLTIQCQVDSQVTMMFWYRQQPGQSLTLIATANQGSEATYESGFVIDKFPISRPNLTFSTLTVSNMSPEDSSIYLCSVQGAQGLDYGYTFGSGTRLTVV.

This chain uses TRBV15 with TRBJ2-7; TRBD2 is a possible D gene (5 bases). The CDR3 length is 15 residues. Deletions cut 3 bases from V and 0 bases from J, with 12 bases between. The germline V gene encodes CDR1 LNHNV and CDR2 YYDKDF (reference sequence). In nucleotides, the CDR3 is TGTGCCACCAGCAGGAGAAGCGGAAACTCCTACGAGCAGTACTTC. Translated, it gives CATSRRSGNSYEQYF.

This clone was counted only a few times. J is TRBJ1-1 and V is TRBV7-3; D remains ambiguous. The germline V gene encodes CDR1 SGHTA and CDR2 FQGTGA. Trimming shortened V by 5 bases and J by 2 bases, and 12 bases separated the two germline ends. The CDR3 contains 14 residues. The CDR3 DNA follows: TGTGCCAGCAGCAGAACGACGGGAAACACTGAAGCTTTCTTT. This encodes CASSRTTGNTEAFF.

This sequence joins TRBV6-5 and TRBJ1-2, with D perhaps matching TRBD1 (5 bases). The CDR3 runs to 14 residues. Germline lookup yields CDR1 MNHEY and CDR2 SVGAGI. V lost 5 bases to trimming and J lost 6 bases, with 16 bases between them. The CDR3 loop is CASSRGLPGDGYTF. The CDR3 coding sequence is TGTGCCAGCAGTAGGGGCCTTCCGGGAGATGGCTACACCTTC.

The CDR3 DNA follows: TGTGCCCGCGGGGGCGGGAATTACGAGCAGTACTTC. It codes for CARGGGNYEQYF. The rearrangement joins TRBV30 to TRBJ2-7, with TRBD2 as a possible D gene (7 bases). The CDR3 runs to 12 residues. CDR1 GTSNPN and CDR2 SVGIG come from the germline V gene (reference sequence). Trimming took off 8 bases at V and 4 bases at J, with 15 bases between the two ends.

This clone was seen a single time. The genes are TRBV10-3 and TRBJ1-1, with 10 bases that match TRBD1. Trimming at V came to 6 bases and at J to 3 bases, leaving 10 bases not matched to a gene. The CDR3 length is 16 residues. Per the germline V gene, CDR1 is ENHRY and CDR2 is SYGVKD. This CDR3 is CAIRRTGGSVDTEAFF. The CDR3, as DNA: TGTGCCATCAGAAGGACAGGGGGTTCGGTCGACACTGAAGCTTTCTTT.

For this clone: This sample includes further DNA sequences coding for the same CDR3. Written as DNA, the CDR3 is TGTGCCAGCAGCTTGGGCAGAGGTAACTATGGCTACACCTTC. It translates to CASSLGRGNYGYTF. The chain joins TRBV5-6 to TRBJ1-2; D is ambiguous. In germline, CDR1 is SGHDT, CDR2 YYEEEE. Trimming shortened V by 0 bases and J by 1 base, and 7 bases separated the two germline ends. CDR3 size: 14 residues.

The CDR3 is CASSGLVAAAGELFF. DNA for the CDR3: TGTGCCAGCAGTGGTTTAGTCGCGGCTGCCGGGGAGCTGTTTTTT. The chain joins TRBV5-6 to TRBJ2-2; no reliable D call. This CDR3 is built from 15 residues. Germline CDR1 reads SGHDT; CDR2 reads YYEEEE. Trimming cost V 5 bases and J 6 bases, with 17 bases left between them. The full variable domain, completed using reference TRBV5-6 and TRBJ2-2, is DAGVTQSPTHLIKTRGQQVTLRCSPKSGHDTVSWYQQALGQGPQFIFQYYEEEERQRGNFPDRFSGHQFPNYSSELNVNALLLGDSALYLCASSGLVAAAGELFFGEGSRLTVL.

The CDR3 DNA follows: TGTGCCAGCCGAACTTGGACAGGGGGGGACTACGAGCAGTACTTC. Translating gives CASRTWTGGDYEQYF. The V call is TRBV28, the J call TRBJ2-7, with 10 bases fitting TRBD1. Germline trimming cut 8 bases from V and 3 bases from J; bases unmatched to any gene: 10. This CDR3 has 15 amino acids. Germline lookup yields CDR1 MDHEN and CDR2 SYDVKM.

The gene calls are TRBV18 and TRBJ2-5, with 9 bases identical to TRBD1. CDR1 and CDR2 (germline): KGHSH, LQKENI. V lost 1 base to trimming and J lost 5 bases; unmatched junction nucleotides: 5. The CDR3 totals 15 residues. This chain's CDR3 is CASSPQQGAGETQYF. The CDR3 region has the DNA TGTGCCAGCTCACCACAACAGGGGGCTGGGGAGACCCAGTACTTC.

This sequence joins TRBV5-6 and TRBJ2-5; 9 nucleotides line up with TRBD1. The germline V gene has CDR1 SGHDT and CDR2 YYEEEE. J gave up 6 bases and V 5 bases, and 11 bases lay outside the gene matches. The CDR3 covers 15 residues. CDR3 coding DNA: TGTGCCAGCAGTAGAGAGGACAGGGGAGTGCAGACCCAGTACTTC. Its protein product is CASSREDRGVQTQYF.

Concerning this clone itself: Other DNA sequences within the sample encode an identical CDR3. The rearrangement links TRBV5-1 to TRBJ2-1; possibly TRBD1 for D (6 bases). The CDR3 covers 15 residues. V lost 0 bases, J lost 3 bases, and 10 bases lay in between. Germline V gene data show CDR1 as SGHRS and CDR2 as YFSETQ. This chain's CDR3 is CASSLGGGDYNEQFF. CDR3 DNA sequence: TGCGCCAGCAGCTTGGGAGGGGGTGACTACAATGAGCAGTTCTTC.

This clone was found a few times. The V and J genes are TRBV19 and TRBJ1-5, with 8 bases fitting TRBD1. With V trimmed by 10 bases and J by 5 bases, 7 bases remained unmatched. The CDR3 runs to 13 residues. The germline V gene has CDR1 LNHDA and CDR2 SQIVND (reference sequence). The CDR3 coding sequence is TGTGCCACCACAGGGGGGATCCATCAGCCCCAGCATTTT. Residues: CATTGGIHQPQHF.

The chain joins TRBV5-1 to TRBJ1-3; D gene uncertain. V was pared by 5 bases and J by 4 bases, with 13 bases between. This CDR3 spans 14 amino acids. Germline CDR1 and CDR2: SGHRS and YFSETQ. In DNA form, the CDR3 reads TGCGCCAGCAGGCCACCGGGGAGCGGAAACACCATATATTTT. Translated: CASRPPGSGNTIYF.

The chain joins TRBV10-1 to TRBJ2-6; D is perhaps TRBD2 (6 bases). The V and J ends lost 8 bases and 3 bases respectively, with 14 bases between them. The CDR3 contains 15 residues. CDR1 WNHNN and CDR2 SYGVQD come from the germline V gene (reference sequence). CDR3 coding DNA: TGCGCCAGCCAGAGTAGGGGAGGTGGGGCCAACGTCCTGACTTTC. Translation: CASQSRGGGANVLTF.

The CDR3 DNA sequence: TGTGCCACCAGCAGAGGGGGCGGAATGAACACTGAAGCTTTCTTT. As protein: CATSRGGGMNTEAFF. The chain joins TRBV15 to TRBJ1-1; a possible D gene is TRBD1 (5 bases). The CDR3 runs 15 residues. V lost 1 base and J 0 bases, leaving 9 bases between the germline ends. The germline gives CDR1 LNHNV, CDR2 YYDKDF (reference sequence).

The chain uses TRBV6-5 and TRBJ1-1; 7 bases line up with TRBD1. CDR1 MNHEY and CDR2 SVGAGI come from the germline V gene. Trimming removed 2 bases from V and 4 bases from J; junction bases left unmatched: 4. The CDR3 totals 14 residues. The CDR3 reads CASSYAYRGTEAFF. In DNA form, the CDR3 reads TGTGCCAGCAGTTACGCGTACAGGGGCACTGAAGCTTTCTTT.

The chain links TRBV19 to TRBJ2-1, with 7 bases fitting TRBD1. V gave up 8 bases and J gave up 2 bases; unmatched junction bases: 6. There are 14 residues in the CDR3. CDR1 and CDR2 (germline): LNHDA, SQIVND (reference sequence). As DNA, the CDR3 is TGTGCCAGTCGACAGGGTCTGACCTACAATGAGCAGTTCTTC. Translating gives CASRQGLTYNEQFF.

CDR3 nucleotides: TGTGCCAGCAGCCCATCGAAGGGACAGGGGGACTATGGCTACACCTTC. This gives the protein CASSPSKGQGDYGYTF. The chain joins TRBV4-2 to TRBJ1-2; 11 bases fit TRBD1. V was clipped by 4 bases and J by 3 bases; unmatched bases: 7. Germline V gene lookup returns CDR1 LGHNA and CDR2 YNFKEQ. The CDR3 is 16 amino acids.

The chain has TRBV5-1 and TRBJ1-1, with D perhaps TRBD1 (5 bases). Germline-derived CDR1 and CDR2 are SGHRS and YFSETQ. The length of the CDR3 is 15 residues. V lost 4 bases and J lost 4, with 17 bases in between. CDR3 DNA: TGCGCCAGCAGCACCTCTCGACAGTCCTTCACTGAAGCTTTCTTT. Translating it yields CASSTSRQSFTEAFF. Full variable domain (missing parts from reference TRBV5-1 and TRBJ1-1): KAGVTQTPRYLIKTRGQQVTLSCSPISGHRSVSWYQQTPGQGLQFLFEYFSETQRNKGNFPGRFSGRQFSNSRSEMNVSTLELGDSALYLCASSTSRQSFTEAFFGQGTRLTVV.

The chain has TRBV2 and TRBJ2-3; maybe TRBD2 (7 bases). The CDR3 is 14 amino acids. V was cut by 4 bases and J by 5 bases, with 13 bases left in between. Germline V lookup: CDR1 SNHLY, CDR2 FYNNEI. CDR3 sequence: CASSVGGPIDTQYF. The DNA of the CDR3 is TGTGCCAGCAGTGTCGGGGGGCCCATAGATACGCAGTATTTT.

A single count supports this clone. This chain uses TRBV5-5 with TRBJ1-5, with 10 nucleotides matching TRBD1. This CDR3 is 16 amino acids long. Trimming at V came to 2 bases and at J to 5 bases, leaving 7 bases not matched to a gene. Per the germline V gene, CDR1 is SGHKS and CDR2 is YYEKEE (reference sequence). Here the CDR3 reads CASSLPGTGEDQPQHF. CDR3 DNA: TGTGCCAGCAGCTTACCGGGGACAGGGGAAGATCAGCCCCAGCATTTT.

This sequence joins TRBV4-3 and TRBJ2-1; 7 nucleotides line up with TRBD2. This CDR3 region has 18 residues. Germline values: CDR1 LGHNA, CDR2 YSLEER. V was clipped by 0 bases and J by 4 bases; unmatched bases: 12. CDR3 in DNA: TGCGCCAGCAGCCAAGAGTTCGCCGGGACTATTCTATACAATGAGCAGTTCTTC. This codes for CASSQEFAGTILYNEQFF.